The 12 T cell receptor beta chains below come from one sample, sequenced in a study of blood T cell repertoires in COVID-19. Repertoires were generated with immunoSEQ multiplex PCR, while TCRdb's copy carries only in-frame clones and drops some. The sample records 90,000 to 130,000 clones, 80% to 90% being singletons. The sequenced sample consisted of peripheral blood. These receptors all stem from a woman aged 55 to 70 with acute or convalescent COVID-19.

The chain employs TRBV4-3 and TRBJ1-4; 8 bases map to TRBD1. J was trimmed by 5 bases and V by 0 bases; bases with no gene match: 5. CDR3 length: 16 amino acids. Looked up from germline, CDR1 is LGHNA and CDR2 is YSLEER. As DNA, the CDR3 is TGCGCCAGCAGCCAAGATGGGACAGGCGGAAATGAAAAACTGTTTTTT. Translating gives CASSQDGTGGNEKLFF.

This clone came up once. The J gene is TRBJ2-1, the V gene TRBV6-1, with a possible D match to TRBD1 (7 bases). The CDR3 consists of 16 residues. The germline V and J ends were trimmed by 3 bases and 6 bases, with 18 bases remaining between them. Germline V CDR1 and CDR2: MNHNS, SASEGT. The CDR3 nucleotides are TGTGCCAGCAGTGATATGGCAGGGGGGATCTTCAATGAGCAGTTCTTC. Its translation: CASSDMAGGIFNEQFF.

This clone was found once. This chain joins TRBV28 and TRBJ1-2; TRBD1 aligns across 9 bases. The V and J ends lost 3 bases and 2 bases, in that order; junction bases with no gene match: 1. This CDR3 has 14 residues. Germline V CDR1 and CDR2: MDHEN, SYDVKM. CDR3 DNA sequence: TGTGCCAGCAGTTTGACAGGGGGAAACTATGGCTACACCTTC. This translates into CASSLTGGNYGYTF.

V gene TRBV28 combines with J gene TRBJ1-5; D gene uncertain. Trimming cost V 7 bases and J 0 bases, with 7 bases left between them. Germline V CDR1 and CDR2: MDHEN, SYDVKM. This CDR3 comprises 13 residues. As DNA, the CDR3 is TGTGCCAGCATTGGCAATAGCAATCAGCCCCAGCATTTT. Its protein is CASIGNSNQPQHF.

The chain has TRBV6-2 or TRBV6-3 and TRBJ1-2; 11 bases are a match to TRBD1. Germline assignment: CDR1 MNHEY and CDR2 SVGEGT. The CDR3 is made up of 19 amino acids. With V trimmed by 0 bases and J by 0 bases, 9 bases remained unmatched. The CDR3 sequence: CASSYSKGQGVPANYGYTF. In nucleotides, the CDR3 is TGTGCCAGCAGTTACTCGAAGGGACAGGGGGTCCCAGCTAACTATGGCTACACCTTC.

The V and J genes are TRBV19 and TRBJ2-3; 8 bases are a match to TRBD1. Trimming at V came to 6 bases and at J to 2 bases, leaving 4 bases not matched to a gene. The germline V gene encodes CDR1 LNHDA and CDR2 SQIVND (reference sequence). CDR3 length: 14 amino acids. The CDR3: CASRDRGNTDTQYF. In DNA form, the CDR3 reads TGTGCCAGTAGAGACAGGGGAAACACAGATACGCAGTATTTT.

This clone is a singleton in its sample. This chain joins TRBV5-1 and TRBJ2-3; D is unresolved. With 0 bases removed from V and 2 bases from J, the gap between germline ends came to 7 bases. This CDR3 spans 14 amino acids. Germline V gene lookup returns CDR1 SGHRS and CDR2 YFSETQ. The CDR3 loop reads CASSLADNTDTQYF. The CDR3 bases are TGCGCCAGCAGCTTGGCCGACAACACAGATACGCAGTATTTT. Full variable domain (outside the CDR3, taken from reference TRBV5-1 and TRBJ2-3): KAGVTQTPRYLIKTRGQQVTLSCSPISGHRSVSWYQQTPGQGLQFLFEYFSETQRNKGNFPGRFSGRQFSNSRSEMNVSTLELGDSALYLCASSLADNTDTQYFGPGTRLTVL.

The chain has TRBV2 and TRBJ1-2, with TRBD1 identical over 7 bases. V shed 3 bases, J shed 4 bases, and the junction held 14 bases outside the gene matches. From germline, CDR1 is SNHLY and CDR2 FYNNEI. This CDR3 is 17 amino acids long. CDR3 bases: TGTGCCAGCAGTGAGCAACAGGGGCAAGGTTGGGGCTATGGCTACACCTTC. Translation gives CASSEQQGQGWGYGYTF.

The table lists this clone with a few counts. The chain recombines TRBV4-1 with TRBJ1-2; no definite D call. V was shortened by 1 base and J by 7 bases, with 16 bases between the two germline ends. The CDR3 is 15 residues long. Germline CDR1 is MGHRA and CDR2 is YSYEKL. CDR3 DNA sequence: TGCGCCAGCAGCCAAGTGGGGTCGGAAGGAGGTGGCTACACCTTC. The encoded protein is CASSQVGSEGGGYTF.

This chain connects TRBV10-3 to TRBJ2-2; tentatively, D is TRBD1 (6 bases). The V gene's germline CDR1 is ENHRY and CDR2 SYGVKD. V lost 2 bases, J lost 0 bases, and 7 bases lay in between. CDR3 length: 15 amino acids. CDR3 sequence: CAISEDRPNTGELFF. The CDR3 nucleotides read TGTGCCATCAGTGAGGACAGGCCGAACACCGGGGAGCTGTTTTTT.

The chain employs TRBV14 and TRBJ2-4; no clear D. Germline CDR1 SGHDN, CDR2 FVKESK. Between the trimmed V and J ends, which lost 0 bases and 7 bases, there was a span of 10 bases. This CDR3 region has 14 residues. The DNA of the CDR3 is TGTGCCAGCAGCCAAGATCTATCTTCTAACATTCAGTACTTC. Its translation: CASSQDLSSNIQYF.

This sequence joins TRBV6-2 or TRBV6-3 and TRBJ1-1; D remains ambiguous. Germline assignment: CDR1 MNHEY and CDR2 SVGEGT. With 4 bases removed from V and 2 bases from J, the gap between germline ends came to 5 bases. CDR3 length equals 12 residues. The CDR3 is CASSSFNTEAFF. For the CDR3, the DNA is TGTGCCAGCAGTTCATTTAACACTGAAGCTTTCTTT.